This TCR beta chain was profiled in a study of Graves' ophthalmopathy and Graves' hyperthyroidism (dated 2018 in TCRdb). Concerning the study at large: Peripheral blood was collected before any treatment was given, at the time of initial diagnosis. The 100 or so discovery patients were randomly split 7:3 into training and test sets. The study used signatures of the TCR beta repertoire to tell Graves' ophthalmopathy apart from Graves' hyperthyroidism and to predict which patients would progress to ophthalmopathy. In total, 135 blood samples were TCR-sequenced: 43 ophthalmopathy, under 80 hyperthyroidism and some 17 hyperthyroidism-to-ophthalmopathy patients. Following sampling, methimazole starting at 30 mg daily was administered to hyperthyroidism patients, and high-dose intravenous methylprednisolone was administered to ophthalmopathy patients. To explore V-J signatures that separate ophthalmopathy from hyperthyroidism, a discovery set of around 97 patients was enrolled, consisting of approximately 44 with ophthalmopathy and 55 to 65 with stable hyperthyroidism. In over 5 hyperthyroidism patients, the T-cell repertoire of thyroid tissue was compared with the T-cell repertoire of blood. An independent validation cohort comprised 18 hyperthyroidism patients and about 16 patients who later progressed from hyperthyroidism to ophthalmopathy.

The CDR3 spans 12 residues, from the cysteine through the phenylalanine. The sequence is cut down to CDR3 DNA, 36 bases in frame from base 1. From the germline V gene, CDR1 is MDHEN and CDR2 is SYDVKM. V is shortened by 4 bases, J by 4 bases, and the region joining them spans 5 bases. This clonotype showed up many times. Its cognate antigen has yet to be identified. Base qualities are missing; no much larger clone stands one base away. The ophthalmopathy patients had moderately to severely active disease, with a Clinical Activity Score of 3 or higher, a NOSPECS grade of 4 or higher, and a disease duration of less than 3 months. Anyone with other autoimmune diseases, uncontrolled infections, pregnancy or lactation was excluded from the study. Clinical symptoms, serum thyroxine, TRAb, thyroid ultrasound and orbital computed tomography were used for diagnosis. Ficoll-Paque density gradient centrifugation was used to isolate PBMCs from around 10 ml of fresh peripheral blood. Trizol reagent was used to extract the total RNA, and its quality was then checked on an Agilent 2100 Bioanalyzer.

TCR beta CDR3 regions were amplified from RNA transcripts for repertoire sequencing. The first round was an RT-PCR using HTBI primers with the Qiagen OneStep RT-PCR kit, and this first round was followed by a second-round multiplex PCR, then size selection and purification. The libraries underwent paired-end sequencing with 100 bp reads on an Illumina HiSeq2000. Processing in the source paper ran as follows. Reads were processed with SOAPnuke, discarding reads with adapters, uncalled bases, mean Phred below 15, or no exact constant-primer or identifier match. COPE v1.2.5 was used to merge the high-quality paired reads. Each unique nucleotide sequence was treated as a clonotype, and MiTCR v1.1 was used to align the clonotypes to the IMGT TRB V, D and J references. The analysis was limited to V-J combinations with a frequency above 0.0001, which together covered roughly 99% of the repertoires. For each V-J combination, a TCR clonal expansion and chaos score was defined as F50 clonal expansion divided by the chaos observed in the TCRdist matrix. Features were reduced by Welch's t-statistics and random forest to around 14 V-J combinations, which fed a naive Bayes classifier. Thyroid-blood repertoire similarity was quantified with the Morisita-Horn index. TCRdb trimmed the raw reads at Q25, called clones with MiXCR and kept productive beta chains. Entries are consolidated by CDR3 protein sequence, retaining the most common genes and DNA. It is TCRdb's table, rather than the study itself, that gives the V and J calls and clone size. The sample profile shows almost 400,000 distinct CDR3 sequences; 18% of them were found once. The ten largest account for around 1.5% of the sample.

Broader findings and caveats from the paper: Most of the expanded thyroid clonotypes with a frequency above 0.001 were also detected in blood, and it was suggested that the thyroid immune response may be reflected by blood repertoires. Sample size was not predetermined statistically, and investigators were not blinded to group allocation. The 13-signature model separated ophthalmopathy from stable hyperthyroidism with around 90% sensitivity and less than 83% specificity in cross-validation, and 80%/75% in the test set. In validation, the model predicted ophthalmopathy progression with about 71% sensitivity and approximately 75% specificity; some 13 predicted patients were CT-confirmed with GO in a median of about 6.2 months.

The sequencing input was peripheral blood. Recombination connected TRBV28 to TRBJ1-3; the D segment cannot be called with confidence. The sequence was obtained from a woman between 18 and 29 years old with Graves' ophthalmopathy. Donor details come from another sample of the same person, matched by shared clones. The CDR3 here reads CASSSWGNTIYF. At the DNA level, the sequence is TGTGCCAGCAGTTCCTGGGGAAACACCATATATTTT.